Below, one T cell receptor beta chain is given with its context. CDR3 length equals 15 residues. Germline CDR1 and CDR2: MNHEY and SMNVEV (reference sequence). V was shortened by 4 bases and J by 4 bases, with 17 bases between the two germline ends. The sample originates from a study of CD8 T cells in ankylosing spondylitis. TCRdb independently ran MiXCR on the 5' RACE reads; one entry per CDR3 protein. The table lists some 200,000 distinct CDR3 sequences, 13% of them singletons. The sample taken for sequencing was blood, either unsorted or a sorted T cell fraction (not recorded which). This TCR derives from a male donor with ankylosing spondylitis or in good health (not recorded which). V and J are TRBV27 and TRBJ2-7; possible D gene TRBD2, 5 bases. CDR3 sequence (DNA): TGTGCCAGCAGTTCAACCCCCTCCGGACTTTACGAGCAGTACTTC. Translation: CASSSTPSGLYEQYF.